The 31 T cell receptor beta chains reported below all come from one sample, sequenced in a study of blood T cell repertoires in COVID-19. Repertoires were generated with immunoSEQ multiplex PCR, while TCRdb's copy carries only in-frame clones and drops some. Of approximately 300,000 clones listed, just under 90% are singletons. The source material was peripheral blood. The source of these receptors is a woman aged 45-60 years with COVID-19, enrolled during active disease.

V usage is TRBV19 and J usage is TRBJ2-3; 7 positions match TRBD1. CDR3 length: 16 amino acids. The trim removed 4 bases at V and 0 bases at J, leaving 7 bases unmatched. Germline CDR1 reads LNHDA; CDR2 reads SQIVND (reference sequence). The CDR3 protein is CASSTLPGQSTDTQYF. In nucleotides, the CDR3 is TGTGCCAGTAGTACCCTGCCGGGACAGAGCACAGATACGCAGTATTTT.

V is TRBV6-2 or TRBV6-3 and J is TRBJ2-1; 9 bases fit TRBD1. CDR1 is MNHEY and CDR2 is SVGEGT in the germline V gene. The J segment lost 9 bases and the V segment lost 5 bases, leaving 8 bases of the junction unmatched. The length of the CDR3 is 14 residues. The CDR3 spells CASSTDRGSGEQFF. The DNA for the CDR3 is TGTGCCAGCAGTACGGACAGGGGTTCAGGTGAGCAGTTCTTC.

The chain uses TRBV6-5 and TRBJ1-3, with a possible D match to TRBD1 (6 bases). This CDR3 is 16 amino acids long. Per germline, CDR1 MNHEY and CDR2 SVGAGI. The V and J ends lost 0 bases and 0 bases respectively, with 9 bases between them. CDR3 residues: CASSYSGTSSGNTIYF. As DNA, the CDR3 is TGTGCCAGCAGTTACTCTGGGACATCCTCTGGAAACACCATATATTTT.

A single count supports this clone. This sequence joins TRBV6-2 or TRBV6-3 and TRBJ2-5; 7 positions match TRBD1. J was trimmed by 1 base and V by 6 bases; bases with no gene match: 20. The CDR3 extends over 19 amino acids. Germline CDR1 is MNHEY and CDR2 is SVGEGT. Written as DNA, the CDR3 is TGTGCCAGCAGCGCCTTGGCCCGCCTTGGGACAGTCCTCCAAGAGACCCAGTACTTC. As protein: CASSALARLGTVLQETQYF.

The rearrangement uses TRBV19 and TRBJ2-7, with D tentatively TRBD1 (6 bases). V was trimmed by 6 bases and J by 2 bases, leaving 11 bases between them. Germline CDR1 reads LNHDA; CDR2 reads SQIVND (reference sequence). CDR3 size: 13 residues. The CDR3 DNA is TGTGCCAGTAGCCGAGGGGACACCTACGAGCAGTACTTC. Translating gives CASSRGDTYEQYF.

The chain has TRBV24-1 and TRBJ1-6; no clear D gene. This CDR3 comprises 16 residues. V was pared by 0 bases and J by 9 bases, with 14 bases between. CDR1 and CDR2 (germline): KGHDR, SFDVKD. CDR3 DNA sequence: TGTGCCACCAGTGATTTGATAAGGCGGAAGACTTCACCCCTCCACTTT. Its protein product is CATSDLIRRKTSPLHF.

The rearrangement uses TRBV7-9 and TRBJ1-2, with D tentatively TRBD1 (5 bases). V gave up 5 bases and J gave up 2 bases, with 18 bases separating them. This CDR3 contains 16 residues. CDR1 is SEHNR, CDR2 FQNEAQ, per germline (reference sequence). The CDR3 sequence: CASSLAQDLLNYGYTF. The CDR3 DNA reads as TGTGCCAGCAGCCTGGCACAGGACCTACTAAACTATGGCTACACCTTC.

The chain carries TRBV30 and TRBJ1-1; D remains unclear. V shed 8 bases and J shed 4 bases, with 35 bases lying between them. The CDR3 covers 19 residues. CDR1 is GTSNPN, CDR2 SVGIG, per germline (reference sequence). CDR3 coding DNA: TGTGCCCGAGGTAGGCGGGAGGTCGGTCAGTCTTATTTGGGCACTGAAGCTTTCTTT. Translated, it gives CARGRREVGQSYLGTEAFF.

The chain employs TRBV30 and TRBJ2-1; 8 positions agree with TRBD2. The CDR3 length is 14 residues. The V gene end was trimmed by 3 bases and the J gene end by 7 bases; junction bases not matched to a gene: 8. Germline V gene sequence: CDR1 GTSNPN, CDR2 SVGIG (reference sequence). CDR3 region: CAWRPGLGANEQFF. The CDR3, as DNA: TGTGCCTGGAGGCCGGGACTAGGGGCTAATGAGCAGTTCTTC.

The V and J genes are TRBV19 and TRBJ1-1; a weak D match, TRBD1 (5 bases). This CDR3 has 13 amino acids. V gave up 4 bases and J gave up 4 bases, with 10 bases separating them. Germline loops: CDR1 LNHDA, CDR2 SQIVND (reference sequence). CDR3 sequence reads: CASSRVGGTEAFF. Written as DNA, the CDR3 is TGTGCCAGTAGTAGGGTCGGGGGCACTGAAGCTTTCTTT.

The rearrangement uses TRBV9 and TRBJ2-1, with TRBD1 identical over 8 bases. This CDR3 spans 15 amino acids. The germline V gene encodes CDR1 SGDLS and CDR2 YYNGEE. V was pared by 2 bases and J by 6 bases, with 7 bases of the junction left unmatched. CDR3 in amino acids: CASSVQGAVFNEQFF. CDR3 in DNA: TGTGCCAGCAGCGTTCAGGGGGCGGTGTTCAATGAGCAGTTCTTC.

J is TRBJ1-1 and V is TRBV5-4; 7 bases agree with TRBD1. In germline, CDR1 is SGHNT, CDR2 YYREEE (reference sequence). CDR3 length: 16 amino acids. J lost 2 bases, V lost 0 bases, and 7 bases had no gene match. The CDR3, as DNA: TGTGCCAGCAGCTTGGGACAGGGAAAAGGTAACACTGAAGCTTTCTTT. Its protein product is CASSLGQGKGNTEAFF.

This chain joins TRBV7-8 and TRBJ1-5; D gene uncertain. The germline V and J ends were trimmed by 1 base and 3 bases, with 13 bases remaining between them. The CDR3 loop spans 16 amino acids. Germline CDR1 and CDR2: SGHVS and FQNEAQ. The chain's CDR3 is CASSLGAGSNNQPQHF. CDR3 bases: TGTGCCAGCAGCTTAGGAGCGGGATCCAACAATCAGCCCCAGCATTTT. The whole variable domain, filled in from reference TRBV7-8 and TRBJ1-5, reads GAGVSQSPRYKVAKRGQDVALRCDPISGHVSLFWYQQALGQGPEFLTYFQNEAQLDKSGLPSDRFFAERPEGSVSTLKIQRTQQEDSAVYLCASSLGAGSNNQPQHFGDGTRLSIL.

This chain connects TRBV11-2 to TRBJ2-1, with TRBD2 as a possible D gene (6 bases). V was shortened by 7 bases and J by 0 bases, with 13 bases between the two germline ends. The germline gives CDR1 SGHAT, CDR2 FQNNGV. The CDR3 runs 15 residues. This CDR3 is CASKWRESSYNEQFF. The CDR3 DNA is TGTGCCAGCAAGTGGCGGGAAAGCTCCTACAATGAGCAGTTCTTC.

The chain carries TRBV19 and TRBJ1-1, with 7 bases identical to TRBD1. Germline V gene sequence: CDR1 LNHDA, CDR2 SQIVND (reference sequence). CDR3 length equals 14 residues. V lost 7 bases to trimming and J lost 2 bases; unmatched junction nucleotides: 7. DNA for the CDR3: TGTGCCAGTAACCCCGGGACAGTAAACACTGAAGCTTTCTTT. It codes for CASNPGTVNTEAFF.

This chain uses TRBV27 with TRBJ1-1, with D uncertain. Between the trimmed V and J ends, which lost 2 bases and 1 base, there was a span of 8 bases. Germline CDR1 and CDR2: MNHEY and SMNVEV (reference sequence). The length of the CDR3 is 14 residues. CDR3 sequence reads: CASSLNGPNTEAFF. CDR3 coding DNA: TGTGCCAGCAGTTTAAACGGTCCGAACACTGAAGCTTTCTTT.

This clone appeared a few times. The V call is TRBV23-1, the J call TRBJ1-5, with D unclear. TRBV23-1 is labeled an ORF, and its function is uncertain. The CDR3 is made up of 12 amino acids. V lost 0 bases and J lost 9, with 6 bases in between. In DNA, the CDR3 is TGCGCCAGCAGTCAATCTCGCAGGCCCCAGCATTTT. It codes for CASSQSRRPQHF.

Here the CDR3 reads CASSLEATVYNEQFF. The CDR3 nucleotides are TGTGCCAGCAGTTTAGAAGCGACAGTTTACAATGAGCAGTTCTTC. This chain uses TRBV27 with TRBJ2-1; a possible D gene is TRBD1 (5 bases). The germline V gene encodes CDR1 MNHEY and CDR2 SMNVEV (reference sequence). With 2 bases removed from V and 4 bases from J, the gap between germline ends came to 12 bases. The CDR3 spans 15 residues.

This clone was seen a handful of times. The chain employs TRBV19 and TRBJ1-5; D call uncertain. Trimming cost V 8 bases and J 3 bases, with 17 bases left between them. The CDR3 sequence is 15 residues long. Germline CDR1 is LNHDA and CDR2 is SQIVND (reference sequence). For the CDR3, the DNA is TGTGCCAGTGCTGTAGTTGGCGGACTCAATCAGCCCCAGCATTTT. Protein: CASAVVGGLNQPQHF.

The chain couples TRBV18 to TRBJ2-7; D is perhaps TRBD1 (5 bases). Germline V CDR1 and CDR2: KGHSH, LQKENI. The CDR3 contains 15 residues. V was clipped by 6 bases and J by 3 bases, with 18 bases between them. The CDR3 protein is CASSPIDGANYEQYF. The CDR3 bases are TGTGCCAGCTCTCCTATAGATGGGGCAAACTACGAGCAGTACTTC. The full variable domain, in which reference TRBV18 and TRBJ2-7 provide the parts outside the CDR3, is NAGVMQNPRHLVRRRGQEARLRCSPMKGHSHVYWYRQLPEEGLKFMVYLQKENIIDESGMPKERFSAEFPKEGPSILRIQQVVRGDSAAYFCASSPIDGANYEQYFGPGTRLTVT.

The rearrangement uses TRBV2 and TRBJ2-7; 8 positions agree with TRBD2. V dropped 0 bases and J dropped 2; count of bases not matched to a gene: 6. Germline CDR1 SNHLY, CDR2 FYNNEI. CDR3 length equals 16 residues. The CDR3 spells CASSEAASGRPYEQYF. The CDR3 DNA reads TGTGCCAGCAGTGAAGCAGCTAGCGGGCGTCCCTACGAGCAGTACTTC. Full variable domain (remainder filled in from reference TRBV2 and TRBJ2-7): EPEVTQTPSHQVTQMGQEVILRCVPISNHLYFYWYRQILGQKVEFLVSFYNNEISEKSEIFDDQFSVERPDGSNFTLKIRSTKLEDSAMYFCASSEAASGRPYEQYFGPGTRLTVT.

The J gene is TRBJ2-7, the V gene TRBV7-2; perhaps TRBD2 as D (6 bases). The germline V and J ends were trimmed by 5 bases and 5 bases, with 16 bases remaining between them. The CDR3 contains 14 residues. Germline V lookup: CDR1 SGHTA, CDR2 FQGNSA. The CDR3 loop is CASSAGSSKHEQYF. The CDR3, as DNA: TGTGCCAGCAGCGCCGGGAGCTCAAAGCACGAGCAGTACTTC.

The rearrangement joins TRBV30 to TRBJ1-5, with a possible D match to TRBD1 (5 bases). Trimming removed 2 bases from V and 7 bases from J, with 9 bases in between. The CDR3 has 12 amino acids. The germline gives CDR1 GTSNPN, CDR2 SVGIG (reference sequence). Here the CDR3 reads CAWSIQGQPQHF. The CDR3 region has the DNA TGTGCCTGGAGTATCCAGGGCCAGCCCCAGCATTTT.

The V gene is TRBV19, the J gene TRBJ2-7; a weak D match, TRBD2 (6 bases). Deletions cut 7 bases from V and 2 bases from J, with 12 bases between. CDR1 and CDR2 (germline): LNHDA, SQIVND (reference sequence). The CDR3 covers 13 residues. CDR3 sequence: CASMKAGTYEQYF. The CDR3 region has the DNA TGTGCCAGTATGAAAGCGGGTACCTACGAGCAGTACTTC. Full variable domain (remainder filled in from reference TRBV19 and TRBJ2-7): DGGITQSPKYLFRKEGQNVTLSCEQNLNHDAMYWYRQDPGQGLRLIYYSQIVNDFQKGDIAEGYSVSREKKESFPLTVTSAQKNPTAFYLCASMKAGTYEQYFGPGTRLTVT.

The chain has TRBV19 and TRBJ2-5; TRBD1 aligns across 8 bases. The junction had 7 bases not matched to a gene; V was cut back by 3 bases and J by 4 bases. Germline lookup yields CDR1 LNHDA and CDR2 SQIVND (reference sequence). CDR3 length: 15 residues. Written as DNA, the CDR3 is TGTGCCAGTAGTATGGGGCAGGGGGCAGTAGAGACCCAGTACTTC. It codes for CASSMGQGAVETQYF.

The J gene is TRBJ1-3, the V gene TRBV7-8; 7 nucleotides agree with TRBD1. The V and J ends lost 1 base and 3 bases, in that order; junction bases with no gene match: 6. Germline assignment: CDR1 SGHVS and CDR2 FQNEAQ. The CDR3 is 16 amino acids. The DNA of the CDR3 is TGTGCCAGCAGCTTAGAACGGACAGGACTTGGAAACACCATATATTTT. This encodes CASSLERTGLGNTIYF.

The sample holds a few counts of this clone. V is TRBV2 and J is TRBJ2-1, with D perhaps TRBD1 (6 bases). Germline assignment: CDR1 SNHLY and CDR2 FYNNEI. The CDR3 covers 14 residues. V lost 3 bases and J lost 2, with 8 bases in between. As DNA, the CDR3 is TGTGCCAGCAGTGATAGACAGGCCTACAATGAGCAGTTCTTC. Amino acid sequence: CASSDRQAYNEQFF.

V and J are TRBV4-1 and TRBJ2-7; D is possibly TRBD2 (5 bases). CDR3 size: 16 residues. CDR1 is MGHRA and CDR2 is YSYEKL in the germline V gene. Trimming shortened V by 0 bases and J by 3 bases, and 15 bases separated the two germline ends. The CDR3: CASSQDAGSGSYEQYF. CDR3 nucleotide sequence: TGCGCCAGCAGCCAAGATGCAGGAAGCGGCAGCTACGAGCAGTACTTC.

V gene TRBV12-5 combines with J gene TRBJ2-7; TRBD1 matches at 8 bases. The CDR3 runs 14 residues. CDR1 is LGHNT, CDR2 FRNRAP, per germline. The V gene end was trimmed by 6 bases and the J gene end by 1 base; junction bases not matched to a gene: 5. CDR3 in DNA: TGTGCTAGTGGACAGGGGGTCATATCCTACGAGCAGTACTTC. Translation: CASGQGVISYEQYF.

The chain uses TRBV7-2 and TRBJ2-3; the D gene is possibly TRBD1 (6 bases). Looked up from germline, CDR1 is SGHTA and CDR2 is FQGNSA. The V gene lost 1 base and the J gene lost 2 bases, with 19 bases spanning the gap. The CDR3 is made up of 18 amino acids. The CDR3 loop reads CASSLGQFRGLITDTQYF. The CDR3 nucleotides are TGTGCCAGCAGCTTAGGCCAGTTCAGGGGCCTCATCACAGATACGCAGTATTTT.

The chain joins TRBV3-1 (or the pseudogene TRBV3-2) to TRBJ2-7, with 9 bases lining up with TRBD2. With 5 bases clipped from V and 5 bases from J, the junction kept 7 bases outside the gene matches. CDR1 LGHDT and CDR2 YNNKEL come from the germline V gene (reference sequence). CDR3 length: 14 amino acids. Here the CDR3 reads CASSVSGSRDEQYF. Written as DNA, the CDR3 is TGTGCCAGCAGCGTTAGCGGGAGTCGGGACGAGCAGTACTTC.